Following are 14 T cell receptor beta chains from one sample sequenced in a study of cytomegalovirus exposure and HLA in healthy donors. Using immunoSEQ multiplex PCR, the repertoire was profiled, and TCRdb retains in-frame clones only, with some absent. The table shows fewer than 150,000 clones, with around nine tenths occurring only once. Sample: PBMCs. These receptors all stem from a young woman in good health and CMV-seropositive.

V and J are TRBV27 and TRBJ1-5; D is unresolved. The CDR3 is 14 residues long. V gave up 9 bases and J gave up 0 bases, with 12 bases separating them. In germline, CDR1 is MNHEY, CDR2 SMNVEV (reference sequence). Here the CDR3 DNA reads TGTGCCAGTAGAGGATTGAATAGCAATCAGCCCCAGCATTTT. Translated, it gives CASRGLNSNQPQHF.

The chain employs TRBV14 and TRBJ1-1; D uncertain. The CDR3 totals 12 residues. CDR1 is SGHDN and CDR2 is FVKESK in the germline V gene. Trimming cost V 4 bases and J 3 bases, with 6 bases left between them. The CDR3 spells CASSLVDTEAFF. CDR3 in DNA: TGTGCCAGCAGCCTAGTGGACACTGAAGCTTTCTTT. Together with reference TRBV14 and TRBJ1-1, the CDR3 gives the full variable domain: EAGVTQFPSHSVIEKGQTVTLRCDPISGHDNLYWYRRVMGKEIKFLLHFVKESKQDESGMPNNRFLAERTGGTYSTLKVQPAELEDSGVYFCASSLVDTEAFFGQGTRLTVV.

The CDR3 region is CASSLIERTLNEKLFF. Written as DNA, the CDR3 is TGTGCCAGCAGCTTAATCGAAAGGACTCTGAATGAAAAACTGTTTTTT. The chain joins TRBV7-9 to TRBJ1-4; D not certain. Trimming cost V 2 bases and J 5 bases, with 15 bases left between them. This CDR3 has 16 amino acids. CDR1 and CDR2 from the germline V gene are SEHNR and FQNEAQ (reference sequence).

The chain has TRBV4-2 and TRBJ2-1; D might be TRBD2 (5 bases). The CDR3 spans 13 residues. Trimming took 2 bases from V and 6 from J, leaving 8 bases between them. CDR1 and CDR2 (germline): LGHNA, YNFKEQ. This chain's CDR3 is CASSQNSANEQFF. The CDR3, as DNA: TGTGCCAGCAGCCAAAATAGCGCCAATGAGCAGTTCTTC.

The chain joins TRBV10-1 to TRBJ1-2; 8 bases map to TRBD1. V was clipped by 8 bases and J by 4 bases; unmatched bases: 3. The CDR3 contains 12 residues. The V gene's germline CDR1 is WNHNN and CDR2 SYGVQD (reference sequence). In DNA form, the CDR3 reads TGCGCCAGCCTGGACAGGGTCTATGGCTACACCTTC. Protein: CASLDRVYGYTF.

The chain has TRBV7-2 and TRBJ1-4, with 8 bases identical to TRBD1. The junction had 5 bases not matched to a gene; V was cut back by 6 bases and J by 8 bases. Germline CDR1 reads SGHTA; CDR2 reads FQGNSA. There are 13 residues in the CDR3. The CDR3 loop is CASRDRVGEKLFF. The CDR3 bases are TGTGCCAGCAGGGACAGGGTTGGGGAAAAACTGTTTTTT.

The gene calls are TRBV13 and TRBJ2-7, with D perhaps matching TRBD1 (6 bases). The V gene lost 2 bases and the J gene lost 2 bases, with 13 bases spanning the gap. CDR3 length: 15 residues. From germline, CDR1 is PRHDT and CDR2 FYEKMQ (reference sequence). CDR3 protein: CASSLQGSLAYEQYF. As DNA, the CDR3 is TGTGCCAGCAGCTTACAGGGGTCGTTAGCCTACGAGCAGTACTTC.

This rearrangement joins TRBV28 to TRBJ1-5; unclear D gene. The CDR3 has 12 amino acids. Trimming stripped 7 bases from V and 6 bases from J, with 10 bases between. Germline CDR1 MDHEN, CDR2 SYDVKM. The CDR3 region has the DNA TGTGCCAGCATTGGGCCCTCTCAGCCCCAGCATTTT. It encodes CASIGPSQPQHF.

This rearrangement joins TRBV7-9 to TRBJ1-6; TRBD1 aligns across 12 bases. The CDR3 consists of 14 residues. Germline V gene lookup returns CDR1 SEHNR and CDR2 FQNEAQ (reference sequence). Germline trimming cut 5 bases from V and 8 bases from J; bases unmatched to any gene: 1. For the CDR3, the DNA is TGTGCCAGCAGCGGGACAGGGGGCGATTCACCCCTCCACTTT. Its protein is CASSGTGGDSPLHF.

This clone was seen just once. The V call is TRBV5-1, the J call TRBJ1-1; 7 bases agree with TRBD1. With 2 bases clipped from V and 5 bases from J, the junction kept 3 bases outside the gene matches. The CDR3 is 13 residues long. Germline V CDR1 and CDR2: SGHRS, YFSETQ. As DNA, the CDR3 is TGCGCCAGCAGCTTCACAGGGGAAACTGAAGCTTTCTTT. This codes for CASSFTGETEAFF.

V usage is TRBV7-9 and J usage is TRBJ1-2, with D unresolved. Germline V lookup: CDR1 SEHNR, CDR2 FQNEAQ (reference sequence). V lost 2 bases and J 10 bases, leaving 11 bases between the germline ends. CDR3 length: 12 amino acids. The chain's CDR3 is CASSLSPRDYTF. The CDR3 nucleotides are TGTGCCAGCAGCTTATCCCCACGGGACTACACCTTC.

The chain links TRBV4-3 to TRBJ2-3; TRBD2 matches 14 bases. This CDR3 is 21 amino acids long. V gave up 0 bases and J gave up 0 bases; unmatched junction bases: 11. Per the germline V gene, CDR1 is LGHNA and CDR2 is YSLEER. CDR3 coding DNA: TGCGCCAGCAGCCAAGACCAGGTCGGACTAGCGGGGGGCCTTAGCACAGATACGCAGTATTTT. Its translation: CASSQDQVGLAGGLSTDTQYF.

This chain uses TRBV19 with TRBJ1-2, with 9 bases lining up with TRBD1. Germline CDR1 is LNHDA and CDR2 is SQIVND (reference sequence). V lost 6 bases and J lost 2; bases outside the gene matches: 4. CDR3 size: 14 residues. The CDR3 DNA reads TGTGCCAGTAGAGGAACAGGGGGCAACTATGGCTACACCTTC. It is translated as CASRGTGGNYGYTF.

The gene calls are TRBV4-1 and TRBJ2-7; possibly TRBD2 for D (6 bases). Trimming shortened V by 0 bases and J by 2 bases, and 14 bases separated the two germline ends. CDR3 size: 16 residues. The V gene's germline CDR1 is MGHRA and CDR2 YSYEKL. CDR3 bases: TGCGCCAGCAGCCAAGATGGTGATAGCGGAGCCTACGAGCAGTACTTC. Protein product: CASSQDGDSGAYEQYF.